This T cell receptor (beta chain) was captured in a study of CXCR3-negative and CXCR3-positive naive CD8 T cells. Broader study findings: Hydrophobicity was higher for TRB CDR3s found in CXCR3-positive naive cells than in CXCR3-negative naive cells. Naive subsets were similarly diverse, while memory CD8+ repertoires were much less diverse.

The TRB libraries of cDNA were built by UMI-labeled 5' RACE. From its re-call of the 5' RACE reads, TCRdb lists each CDR3 protein once, without DNA. In all, the sample yields around 66,000 distinct CDR3 sequences. Germline CDR1 reads SQVTM; CDR2 reads ANQGSEA. The CDR3 is made up of 16 amino acids. Worth noting for this clonotype: Its antigen is currently unknown.

V is TRBV29-1 and J is TRBJ2-3; TCRdb selects TRBD2, and the lack of DNA leaves this call unchecked. Sequencing was done on a sample of naive CXCR3+ CD8+ T cells from blood. Subset given: CD45RO-CCR7+CD27+CD95- naive CD8+ T cells expressing CXCR3 (TNR3+). This sequence was found in a human donor in good health. Some clones in this sample may be carry-over from other donors' samples. The CDR3 region is CSVEDVGLVGTDTQYF.